This T cell receptor beta chain was retrieved from a study of cytomegalovirus exposure and HLA in healthy donors. Study findings and constraints: As confirmed in vitro, three CMV-associated chains were specific for CMV antigens.

PCR used 60 Vbeta primers and 13 Jbeta primers. Assay used: immunoSEQ multiplex PCR; TCRdb lists only in-frame clones, some missing. The sample carries roughly 180,000 clones, approximately 80% recorded once. A remark on this clone: Its antigen is not known.

CDR1 GTSNPN and CDR2 SVGIG come from the germline V gene (reference sequence). The CDR3 contains 16 residues. Trimming cost V 0 bases and J 5 bases; bases outside gene matches: 9. The sample taken for sequencing was PBMCs. V is TRBV30 and J is TRBJ2-2, with 7 nucleotides matching TRBD1. The sequence was collected from a woman aged 18-30 years in good health and CMV-seropositive. Here the CDR3 reads CAWSVLPGQSTGELFF. The CDR3 DNA follows: TGTGCCTGGAGTGTACTCCCGGGACAGAGTACCGGGGAGCTGTTTTTT.